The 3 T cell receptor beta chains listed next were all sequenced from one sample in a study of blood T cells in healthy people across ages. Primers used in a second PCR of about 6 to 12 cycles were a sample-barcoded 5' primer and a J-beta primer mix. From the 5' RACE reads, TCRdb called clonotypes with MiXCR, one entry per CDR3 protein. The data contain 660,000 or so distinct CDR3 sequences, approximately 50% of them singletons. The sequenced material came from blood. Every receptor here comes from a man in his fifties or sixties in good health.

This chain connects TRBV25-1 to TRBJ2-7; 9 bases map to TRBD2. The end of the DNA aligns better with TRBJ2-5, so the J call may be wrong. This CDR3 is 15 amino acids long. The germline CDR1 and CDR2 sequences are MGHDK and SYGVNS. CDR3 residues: CASSEFAGGAETQYF. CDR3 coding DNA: TGTGCCAGCAGTGAATTCGCGGGGGGGGCAGAGACCCAGTACTTC.

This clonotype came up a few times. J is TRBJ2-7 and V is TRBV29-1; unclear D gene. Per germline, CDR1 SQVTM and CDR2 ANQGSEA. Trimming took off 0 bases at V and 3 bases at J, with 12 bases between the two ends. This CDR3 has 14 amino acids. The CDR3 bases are TGCAGCGTTGAAGATCGAAGGGAAAGCTACGAGCAGTACTTC. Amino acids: CSVEDRRESYEQYF.

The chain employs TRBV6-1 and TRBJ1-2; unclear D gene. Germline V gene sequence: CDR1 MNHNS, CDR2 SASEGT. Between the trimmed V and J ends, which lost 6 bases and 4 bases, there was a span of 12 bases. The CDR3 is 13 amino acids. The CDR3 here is CASRVGVSYGYTF. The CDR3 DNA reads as TGTGCCAGCAGAGTCGGGGTTTCCTATGGCTACACCTTC.